What follows are 9 T cell receptor beta chains derived from one specimen sequenced in a study of shared clonotypes between healthy human individuals. Using immunoSEQ multiplex PCR, the repertoire was profiled, and TCRdb retains in-frame clones only, with some absent. Here the sample spans around 2.5 million clones, under 95% being singletons. Sequencing was carried out using naive CD4+ T cells from PBMCs. The subset denotes: CD45RA+ positively selected. The receptors were sampled from a man between 18 and 35 years old in good health. Some clones in this sample may be carry-over from other donors' samples.

Here the CDR3 reads CASSLLALSPYEQYF. The DNA for the CDR3 is TGTGCCAGCAGCTTACTCGCCCTCTCCCCCTACGAGCAGTACTTC. This chain uses TRBV7-3 with TRBJ2-7; no clear D gene. The CDR3 contains 15 residues. Deletions cut 2 bases from V and 2 bases from J, with 13 bases between. Germline-derived CDR1 and CDR2 are SGHTA and FQGTGA.

This chain links TRBV28 with TRBJ2-7; tentative D call: TRBD1 (6 bases). The germline V gene encodes CDR1 MDHEN and CDR2 SYDVKM. Deletions cut 6 bases from V and 3 bases from J, with 15 bases between. The CDR3 runs 14 residues. CDR3 sequence reads: CASSRGTPRYEQYF. Here the CDR3 DNA reads TGTGCCAGCAGCCGAGGGACACCCCGCTACGAGCAGTACTTC. Based on the CDR3 plus reference TRBV28 and TRBJ2-7, the full variable domain is DVKVTQSSRYLVKRTGEKVFLECVQDMDHENMFWYRQDPGLGLRLIYFSYDVKMKEKGDIPEGYSVSREKKERFSLILESASTNQTSMYLCASSRGTPRYEQYFGPGTRLTVT.

This clone showed up just once. This rearrangement joins TRBV5-6 to TRBJ1-4, with D perhaps matching TRBD1 (5 bases). Looked up from germline, CDR1 is SGHDT and CDR2 is YYEEEE. The length of the CDR3 is 15 residues. V lost 4 bases to trimming and J lost 5 bases, with 15 bases between them. CDR3: CASSPDRSRNEKLFF. As DNA, the CDR3 is TGTGCCAGCAGCCCCGACAGAAGCCGGAATGAAAAACTGTTTTTT.

This rearrangement joins TRBV6-1 to TRBJ2-1; D is perhaps TRBD1 (6 bases). This CDR3 contains 15 residues. The germline gives CDR1 MNHNS, CDR2 SASEGT. V gave up 9 bases and J gave up 1 base, with 16 bases separating them. The CDR3 here is CARVGGKFSYNEQFF. DNA for the CDR3: TGTGCCAGAGTAGGGGGAAAATTTTCCTACAATGAGCAGTTCTTC.

The V call is TRBV18, the J call TRBJ2-7; possibly TRBD1 for D (7 bases). The CDR3 is made up of 14 amino acids. The V gene lost 6 bases and the J gene lost 3 bases, with 15 bases spanning the gap. Germline V CDR1 and CDR2: KGHSH, LQKENI. This chain's CDR3 is CASSHRGTDYEQYF. CDR3 in DNA: TGTGCCAGCTCCCACCGGGGGACAGACTACGAGCAGTACTTC.

Regarding this clone: The same CDR3 can be traced to other DNA sequences in this sample. This sequence joins TRBV7-9 and TRBJ1-5; no reliable D call. Germline-derived CDR1 and CDR2 are SEHNR and FQNEAQ (reference sequence). V shed 3 bases and J shed 4 bases, with 4 bases lying between them. The CDR3 spans 12 residues. CDR3 DNA: TGTGCCAGCAGCTTTGTGAATCAGCCCCAGCATTTT. Translating it yields CASSFVNQPQHF.

This chain's CDR3 is CASSVGGGETQYF. In DNA, the CDR3 is TGTGCCAGCAGTGTCGGGGGGGGAGAGACCCAGTACTTC. V is TRBV28 and J is TRBJ2-5, with TRBD2 matching over 8 bases. This CDR3 comprises 13 residues. CDR1 and CDR2 (germline): MDHEN, SYDVKM. Trimming cost V 5 bases and J 4 bases; bases outside gene matches: 3.

The V and J genes are TRBV10-3 and TRBJ1-3, with 7 bases that match TRBD1. Germline assignment: CDR1 ENHRY and CDR2 SYGVKD. The junction had 7 bases not matched to a gene; V was cut back by 8 bases and J by 0 bases. This CDR3 comprises 15 residues. The CDR3 region is CAIQRDRRSGNTIYF. As DNA, the CDR3 is TGTGCCATCCAACGGGACAGACGCTCTGGAAACACCATATATTTT.

The J gene is TRBJ1-5, the V gene TRBV7-2, with D perhaps TRBD1 (5 bases). This CDR3 contains 15 residues. Germline V gene sequence: CDR1 SGHTA, CDR2 FQGNSA. The ends were cut back, 5 bases at V and 9 bases at J, with 20 bases in the middle. The CDR3 sequence is CASSLRDGSQWPQHF. For the CDR3, the DNA is TGTGCCAGCAGCCTCCGGGACGGGTCCCAATGGCCCCAGCATTTT. The complete variable domain, with remaining parts taken from reference TRBV7-2 and TRBJ1-5, reads GAGVSQSPSNKVTEKGKDVELRCDPISGHTALYWYRQSLGQGLEFLIYFQGNSAPDKSGLPSDRFSAERTGGSVSTLTIQRTQQEDSAVYLCASSLRDGSQWPQHFGDGTRLSIL.